This TCR beta chain emerged from a study of neurological immune-mediated disorders (dated by TCRdb to 2018 to 2020). The study in broad terms: Among the approximately 35 multiple sclerosis patients, relapsing-remitting MS accounted for about 31 and secondary progressive MS accounted for 3. Using UMI-based sequencing, the study compared peripheral blood TCR-beta repertoires from patients with HTLV-I-associated myelopathy (HAM/TSP), patients with multiple sclerosis, and healthy controls. The 90 to 110 TCR-beta libraries covered PBMC samples along with longitudinal samples, technical triplicates, and paired sorted CD4+ and CD8+ T-cell subsets. Of the 70 or so subjects in the cohort, about 15 were HAM/TSP patients, some 34 were multiple sclerosis patients, and 20 were healthy controls. What the study reported, not specific to this receptor: In a phylogenetic analysis, the repertoires of 18 out of 34 MS patients fell into a single cluster of related CDR3 sequences, pointing to a possible signature at the repertoire level. Expanded clones from different subjects shared no identical CDR3 amino acid sequences, which suggests that TCR-beta repertoires were private in all groups. TCR clonal expansion was highest in HAM/TSP patients and lowest in MS patients, with MS patients falling below even healthy controls. The MS cluster showed no association with clinical or MRI features, and the authors stated that larger cohorts are needed.

cDNA was synthesized by template-switch 5'RACE using a primer with a 10-nucleotide random unique molecular identifier that tagged each TCR transcript. Over 180 million TCR-beta sequences, covering 15-18 subjects, were produced in each sequencing run. Total RNA was extracted with the RNeasy kit. The KAPA Real-time Library Amplification kit was used to amplify TCR-beta VDJ regions with primers targeting the TCR constant region and the 5'RACE anchor. A first PCR added sample indexes and Illumina adaptors, and a second PCR then raised library yield. After Ampure bead purification, the roughly 650 bp TCR product was size-selected on a 2% E-gel SizeSelection system. Library quality was checked on a Bioanalyzer, concentration was measured with Qubit, and libraries were quantified with the Kapa Library Quantification kit before pooling. Libraries were sequenced paired-end 2 x 150 bp on an Illumina HiSeq 2500. To increase sequence diversity, roughly 24-31% phiX was spiked into each library pool. As for how the authors treated the data: The UMI-based MiGEC pipeline processed quality-filtered reads and removed over 85% of raw TCR sequences during error correction. IMGT germline references were used for alignment of VDJ genes, and clonotypes were defined by a unique CDR3 amino acid sequence together with V-J genes. Clonal expansion, Shannon diversity and CDR3 relatedness (CalcPairwiseDistances, ClusterSamples) were evaluated with VDJtools, and phylogenetic trees were built with CLCbio workbench. Expanded clones were defined as having at least 8 unique UMIs, based on coefficient-of-variation modelling across technical triplicates. In-frame beta chains were kept once TCRdb had trimmed the public reads at Q25 with fastp and called clones with MiXCR. All rows with the same CDR3 protein become a single entry with the most common DNA and genes. The authors' filters were not applied to this entry. Across this sample there are around 68,000 distinct CDR3 sequences, with roughly 4% seen only once. The ten largest account for about 2.4% of the sample.

In its sample, this clonotype was seen a few times. The specificity of this receptor is unknown. One end of the junction fails to match germline, which may point to a read error. Unsorted PBMC libraries were generated from 2 million PBMCs stored in RNAlater at -80 °C until RNA extraction. The multiple sclerosis patients were enrolled in a US clinical protocol that used magnetic resonance imaging to evaluate disease progression. Peripheral blood was subjected to Ficoll-Hypaque density gradient centrifugation to isolate PBMCs, which were then cryopreserved in liquid nitrogen. Spanning cysteine to phenylalanine, the CDR3 consists of 16 amino acids. This entry keeps only the CDR3 DNA: 48 bases, framed from base 1. The germline V gene provides CDR1 SGHRS and CDR2 YFSETQ.

The sequence was obtained from a man aged 50-60 years with multiple sclerosis. Material: PBMCs. This chain joins TRBV5-1 to TRBJ1-6, and the D gene may be TRBD1, 5 bases matching. The nucleotide sequence is given as TGCGCCAGCCGACATCTAGGGGTATCCTATAATTCACCCCTCAACTTT. Translated, it reads CASRHLGVSYNSPLNF.